This is a list of T cell receptor beta chains from one sample in a study of control samples from healthy donors and cancer patients. This table comes from immunoSEQ multiplex PCR, and its TCRdb copy is limited to in-frame clones, with some not included. The repertoire holds about 170,000 clones, with 91% as singletons. Sequenced input: blood. Source of these receptors: a woman aged 30 to 39 in good health. The CDR3 runs from the conserved cysteine through the conserved F or W. Each record gives: D gene, clone size, V gene, J gene, CDR3 DNA, CDR3 protein. The D gene is left open where the match is weak. Expanded clones are given a class, and other clones once, few, many or no size at all.

d_gene: TRBD1; abundance: once; v_gene: TRBV28; j_gene: TRBJ2-5; CDR3nt: TGTGCCAGCAGTTTATGGGGGACAGGGAAAGAGACCCAGTACTTC; CDR3aa: CASSLWGTGKETQYF
d_gene: TRBD1; abundance: -; v_gene: TRBV5-1; j_gene: TRBJ1-1; CDR3nt: TGCGCCAGCAGCGAGGACAGGGTGACTGAAGCTTTCTTT; CDR3aa: CASSEDRVTEAFF
d_gene: TRBD1; abundance: -; v_gene: TRBV18; j_gene: TRBJ1-2; CDR3nt: TGTGCCAGCTCACCTTCCAGGGGGAGCGGCTACACCTTC; CDR3aa: CASSPSRGSGYTF
d_gene: -; abundance: -; v_gene: TRBV7-2; j_gene: TRBJ1-5; CDR3nt: TGTGCCAGCAGCTTAGGGGACATTTCCTATAGCAATCAGCCCCAGCATTTT; CDR3aa: CASSLGDISYSNQPQHF
d_gene: TRBD2; abundance: -; v_gene: TRBV9; j_gene: TRBJ2-5; CDR3nt: TGTGCCAGCAGCGTAGGTTTAGCGGGAGGGGGGGAGACCCAGTACTTC; CDR3aa: CASSVGLAGGGETQYF
d_gene: TRBD1; abundance: -; v_gene: TRBV24-1; j_gene: TRBJ1-4; CDR3nt: TGTGCCACCAGTGCCGCCGCGACAGGGGGCCGTGAAAAACTGTTTTTT; CDR3aa: CATSAAATGGREKLFF
d_gene: -; abundance: -; v_gene: TRBV28; j_gene: TRBJ2-2; CDR3nt: TGTGCCAGCAGTGGTAGCGACGCGAACACCGGGGAGCTGTTTTTT; CDR3aa: CASSGSDANTGELFF
d_gene: -; abundance: -; v_gene: TRBV10-3; j_gene: TRBJ1-1; CDR3nt: TGTGCCATCAGTGAGGCACAGGGTGCGTCTGAAGCTTTCTTT; CDR3aa: CAISEAQGASEAFF
d_gene: TRBD2; abundance: -; v_gene: TRBV27; j_gene: TRBJ2-2; CDR3nt: TGTGCCAGCAGTCTGGGACTAGCGGGAGCCGGGGAGCTGTTTTTT; CDR3aa: CASSLGLAGAGELFF
d_gene: TRBD1; abundance: -; v_gene: TRBV9; j_gene: TRBJ2-2; CDR3nt: TGTGCCAGCAGCGTGGCAGGGGGTCACACCGGGGAGCTGTTTTTT; CDR3aa: CASSVAGGHTGELFF
d_gene: -; abundance: -; v_gene: TRBV29-1; j_gene: TRBJ1-1; CDR3nt: TGCAGCGTTGACGGTTTGAACACTGAAGCTTTCTTT; CDR3aa: CSVDGLNTEAFF
d_gene: -; abundance: once; v_gene: TRBV19; j_gene: TRBJ1-5; CDR3nt: TGTGCCAGTAGGACAAGAGATCAGCCCCAGCATTTT; CDR3aa: CASRTRDQPQHF
d_gene: -; abundance: -; v_gene: TRBV5-1; j_gene: TRBJ1-1; CDR3nt: TGCGCCAGCAGCCGAGGGGGTAACACTGAAGCTTTCTTT; CDR3aa: CASSRGGNTEAFF
d_gene: -; abundance: -; v_gene: TRBV22-1; j_gene: TRBJ2-7; CDR3nt: TGTCCTGGGAGCGCACGTAGGGGCGGGAGCTCCTACGAGCAGTACTTC; CDR3aa: CPGSARRGGSSYEQYF
d_gene: -; abundance: -; v_gene: TRBV4-3; j_gene: TRBJ2-3; CDR3nt: TGCGCCAGCAGCCAAGATCCCGGGATCGTAACGCAGTATTTT; CDR3aa: CASSQDPGIVTQYF
d_gene: TRBD1; abundance: -; v_gene: TRBV18; j_gene: TRBJ1-2; CDR3nt: TGTGCCAGCTCACCAACAGGGGGCCATGGCTACACCTTC; CDR3aa: CASSPTGGHGYTF
d_gene: -; abundance: -; v_gene: TRBV5-4; j_gene: TRBJ1-1; CDR3nt: TGTGCCAGCAGCTTGGCTCACACTGAAGCTTTCTTT; CDR3aa: CASSLAHTEAFF
d_gene: -; abundance: -; v_gene: TRBV29-1; j_gene: TRBJ1-1; CDR3nt: TGCAGCGGGAACAGGAACACTGAAGCTTTCTTT; CDR3aa: CSGNRNTEAFF
d_gene: TRBD2; abundance: few; v_gene: TRBV18; j_gene: TRBJ2-5; CDR3nt: TGTGCCAGCTCACCGGGACTAGCGGAGACCCAGTACTTC; CDR3aa: CASSPGLAETQYF
d_gene: -; abundance: -; v_gene: TRBV19; j_gene: TRBJ1-5; CDR3nt: TGTGCCAGTAGTCCTCCCGGGACGGGCAATCAGCCCCAGCATTTT; CDR3aa: CASSPPGTGNQPQHF
d_gene: TRBD1; abundance: -; v_gene: TRBV10-1; j_gene: TRBJ2-2; CDR3nt: TGCGCCAGCAGTAAGGGGACAGGGAACACCGGGGAGCTGTTTTTT; CDR3aa: CASSKGTGNTGELFF
d_gene: -; abundance: -; v_gene: TRBV25-1; j_gene: TRBJ2-5; CDR3nt: TGTGCCAGCAGTGAATTGGGGACGCCCAACCAAGAGACCCAGTACTTC; CDR3aa: CASSELGTPNQETQYF